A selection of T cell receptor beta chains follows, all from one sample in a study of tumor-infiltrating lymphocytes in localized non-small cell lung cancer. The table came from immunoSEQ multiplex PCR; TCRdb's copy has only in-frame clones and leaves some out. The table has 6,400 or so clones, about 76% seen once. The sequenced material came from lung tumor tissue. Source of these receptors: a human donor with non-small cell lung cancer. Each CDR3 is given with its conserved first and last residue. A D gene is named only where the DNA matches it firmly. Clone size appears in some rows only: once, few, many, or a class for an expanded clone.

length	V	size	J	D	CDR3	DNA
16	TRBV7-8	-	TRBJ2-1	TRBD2	CASSRRSSGAANEQFF	TGTGCCAGCAGCCGCCGGTCTAGCGGGGCGGCAAATGAGCAGTTCTTC
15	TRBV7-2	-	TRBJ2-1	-	CASSLGHNRPNEQFF	TGTGCCAGCAGCTTGGGACATAACCGCCCCAATGAGCAGTTCTTC
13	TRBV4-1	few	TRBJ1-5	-	CASSQDLGQPQHF	TGCGCCAGCAGCCAAGATTTGGGTCAGCCCCAGCATTTT
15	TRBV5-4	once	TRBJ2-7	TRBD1	CASSFGQGSTYEQYF	TGTGCCAGCAGCTTCGGACAGGGATCTACCTACGAGCAGTACTTC
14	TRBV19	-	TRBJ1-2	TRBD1	CASRRDRDTYGYTF	TGTGCCAGCAGGCGGGACAGGGACACCTATGGCTACACCTTC
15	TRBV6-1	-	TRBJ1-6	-	CASSVAGEVGLALHF	TGTGCCAGCAGTGTCGCAGGGGAGGTTGGTCTGGCCCTCCACTTT
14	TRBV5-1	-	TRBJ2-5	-	CASRQEGVGETQYF	TGCGCCAGCAGACAGGAGGGGGTCGGAGAGACCCAGTACTTC
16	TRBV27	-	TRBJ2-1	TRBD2	CASSLPGLAGVGEQFF	TGTGCCAGCAGTTTACCCGGACTAGCGGGAGTGGGTGAGCAGTTCTTC
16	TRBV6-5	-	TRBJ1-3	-	CASSWGAPGSGNTIYF	TGTGCCAGCAGTTGGGGGGCCCCAGGCTCTGGAAACACCATATATTTT
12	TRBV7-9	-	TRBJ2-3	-	CASSSSTDTQYF	TGTGCCAGCAGCTCTAGCACAGATACGCAGTATTTT
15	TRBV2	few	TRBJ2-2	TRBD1	CASSSGQVAPGELFF	TGTGCCAGCAGTTCCGGACAGGTAGCGCCCGGGGAGCTGTTTTTT
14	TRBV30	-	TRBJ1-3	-	CAWTLGYAGNTIYF	TGTGCCTGGACGTTGGGGTATGCGGGAAACACCATATATTTT
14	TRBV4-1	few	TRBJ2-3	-	CASSQDQNTDTQYF	TGCGCCAGCAGCCAAGATCAGAACACAGATACGCAGTATTTT
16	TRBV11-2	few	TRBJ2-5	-	CASSRGGLGNQETQYF	TGTGCCAGCAGCAGAGGCGGACTCGGCAACCAAGAGACCCAGTACTTC
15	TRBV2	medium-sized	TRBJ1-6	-	CASSDLGGQNSPLHF	TGTGCCAGCAGTGACCTCGGGGGGCAAAATTCACCCCTCCACTTT
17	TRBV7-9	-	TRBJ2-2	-	CASRYYPSTGSTGELFF	TGTGCCAGCAGGTACTACCCTTCTACAGGGTCAACCGGGGAGCTGTTTTTT
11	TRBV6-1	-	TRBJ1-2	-	CASSEGVGYTF	TGTGCCAGCAGTGAAGGGGTTGGCTACACCTTC
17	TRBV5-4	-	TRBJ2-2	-	CASSLAGGGANTGELFF	TGTGCCAGCAGCTTGGCCGGCGGGGGCGCGAACACCGGGGAGCTGTTTTTT
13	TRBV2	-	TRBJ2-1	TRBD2	CARRGTSYNEQFF	TGTGCCAGGCGGGGGACCTCCTACAATGAGCAGTTCTTC
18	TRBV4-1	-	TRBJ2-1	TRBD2	CASSHLGLAGGTYNEQFF	TGCGCCAGCAGCCACTTGGGACTAGCGGGAGGAACCTACAATGAGCAGTTCTTC
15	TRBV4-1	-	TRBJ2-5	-	CASSPEDSQRETQYF	TGCGCCAGCAGCCCAGAAGATAGTCAGAGAGAGACCCAGTACTTC
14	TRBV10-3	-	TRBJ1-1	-	CAISDPTTATEAFF	TGTGCCATCAGCGACCCCACCACGGCGACTGAAGCTTTCTTT
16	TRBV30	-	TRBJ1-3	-	CAWSTKSGRFLDTIYF	TGTGCCTGGAGTACCAAGAGTGGACGGTTTCTGGACACCATATATTTT
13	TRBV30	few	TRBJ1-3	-	CAWNRGERSTTYF	TGTGCCTGGAATAGGGGGGAGAGAAGCACCACATATTTT
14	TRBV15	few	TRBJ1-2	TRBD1	CATRRAGGTYGYTF	TGTGCCACCAGGCGGGCAGGGGGTACCTATGGCTACACCTTC
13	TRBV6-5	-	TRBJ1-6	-	CASSPWEQSPLHF	TGTGCCAGCAGCCCCTGGGAGCAATCACCCCTCCACTTT
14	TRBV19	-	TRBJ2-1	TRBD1	CASSGQGARKEQFF	TGTGCCAGTAGTGGTCAGGGGGCGCGGAAGGAGCAGTTCTTC
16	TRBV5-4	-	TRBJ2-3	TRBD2	CASSPGTSGGTDTQYF	TGTGCCAGCAGCCCCGGGACTAGCGGGGGGACAGATACGCAGTATTTT
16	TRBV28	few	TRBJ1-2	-	CASSSVGGRINYGYTF	TGTGCCAGCAGTTCCGTGGGGGGGCGGATTAACTATGGCTACACCTTC
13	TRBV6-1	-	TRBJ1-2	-	CASSAGVNYGYTF	TGTGCCAGCAGTGCCGGGGTAAACTATGGCTACACCTTC
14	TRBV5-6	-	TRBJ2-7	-	CASSTAGTTYEQYF	TGTGCCAGCAGCACAGCCGGGACAACTTACGAGCAGTACTTC
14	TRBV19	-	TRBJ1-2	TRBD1	CASSIRNRGGGYTF	TGTGCCAGTAGTATACGAAACAGGGGAGGTGGCTACACCTTC
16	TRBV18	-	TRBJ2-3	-	CASSPREIVGEATQYF	TGTGCCAGCTCACCCCGAGAGATTGTGGGGGAAGCAACGCAGTATTTT
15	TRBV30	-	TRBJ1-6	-	CAWSLSGGRNSPLHF	TGTGCCTGGAGTCTATCGGGGGGGCGAAATTCACCCCTCCACTTT
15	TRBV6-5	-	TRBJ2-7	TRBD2	CASSTSGRPPYEQYF	TGTGCCAGCAGTACTAGCGGGAGGCCCCCCTACGAGCAGTACTTC
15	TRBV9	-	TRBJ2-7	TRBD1	CASSVGGTAYYEQYF	TGTGCCAGCAGCGTGGGTGGGACAGCATACTACGAGCAGTACTTC
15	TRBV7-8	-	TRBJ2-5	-	CASSLVMGGGETQYF	TGTGCCAGCAGCTTAGTAATGGGAGGGGGTGAGACCCAGTACTTC
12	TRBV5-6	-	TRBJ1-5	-	CASSTGIQPQHF	TGTGCCAGCAGTACAGGGATTCAGCCCCAGCATTTT
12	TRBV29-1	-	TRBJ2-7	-	CSVRDFSYEQYF	TGCAGCGTGCGGGACTTCTCTTACGAGCAGTACTTC
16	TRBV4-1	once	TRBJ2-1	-	CASSQTAAGLYNEQFF	TGCGCCAGCAGCCAAACCGCCGCAGGGCTATACAATGAGCAGTTCTTC
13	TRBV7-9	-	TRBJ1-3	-	CASSPSGGNTIYF	TGTGCCAGCAGCCCTAGCGGGGGGAACACCATATATTTT
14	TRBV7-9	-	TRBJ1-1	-	CASSLEGTATEAFF	TGTGCCAGCAGCTTAGAAGGTACTGCCACTGAAGCTTTCTTT
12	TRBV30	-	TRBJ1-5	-	CAWTRSGQLQHF	TGTGCCTGGACCCGGAGTGGTCAGCTCCAGCATTTT
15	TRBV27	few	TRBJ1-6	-	CASSLLTPGNSPLHF	TGTGCCAGCAGTCTCCTCACCCCGGGGAATTCACCCCTCCACTTT
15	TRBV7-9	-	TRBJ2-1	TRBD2	CASSLGSGVYNEQFF	TGTGCCAGCAGCTTAGGTAGCGGGGTCTACAATGAGCAGTTCTTC
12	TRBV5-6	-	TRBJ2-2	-	CASSLFYGELFF	TGTGCCAGCAGCCTCTTCTACGGGGAGCTGTTTTTT
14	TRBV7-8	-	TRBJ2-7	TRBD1	CASSWGQGLGEQYF	TGTGCCAGCAGCTGGGGACAGGGCCTCGGCGAGCAGTACTTC
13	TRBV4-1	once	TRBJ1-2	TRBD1	CASSRTIQGAGTF	TGCGCCAGCAGCCGAACGATACAGGGGGCTGGGACCTTC
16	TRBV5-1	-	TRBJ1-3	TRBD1	CASSLLGTGTGNTIYF	TGCGCCAGCAGCTTGCTTGGGACAGGGACGGGAAACACCATATATTTT
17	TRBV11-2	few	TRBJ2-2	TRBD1	CASSLVGTGRYTGELFF	TGTGCCAGCAGCTTAGTGGGGACAGGCCGTTACACCGGGGAGCTGTTTTTT
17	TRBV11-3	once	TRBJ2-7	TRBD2	CASSRSGTRTNIHEQYF	TGTGCCAGCAGCCGCAGCGGGACCCGAACCAACATCCACGAGCAGTACTTC
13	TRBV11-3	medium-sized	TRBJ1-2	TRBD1	CASSKDRGGGYTF	TGTGCCAGCAGCAAGGACAGGGGTGGTGGCTACACCTTC
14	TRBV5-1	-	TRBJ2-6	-	CASKTASGANVLTF	TGCGCCAGCAAGACGGCCTCTGGGGCCAACGTCCTGACTTTC
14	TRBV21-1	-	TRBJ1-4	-	CAWGRVKKNEKLFF	TGTGCCTGGGGTCGGGTCAAGAAAAATGAAAAACTGTTTTTT
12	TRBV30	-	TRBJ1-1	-	CAWIDARGAAFF	TGTGCCTGGATAGACGCCCGCGGGGCGGCTTTCTTT
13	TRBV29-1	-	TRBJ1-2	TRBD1	CSVGTATNYGYTF	TGCAGCGTCGGGACAGCTACTAACTATGGCTACACCTTC
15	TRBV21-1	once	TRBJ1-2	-	CASGVEQGTDYGYTF	TGTGCCAGCGGGGTAGAACAGGGTACGGACTATGGCTACACCTTC